These T cell receptor beta chains were read from a single sample in a study of cytomegalovirus exposure and HLA in healthy donors. Sequencing was performed with immunoSEQ multiplex PCR; in TCRdb, only in-frame clones are kept and a portion is missing. The data show almost 85,000 clones, around four fifths seen once. The sample comprised PBMCs. These receptors came from a male donor in good health and CMV-seropositive. CDR3s include the opening cysteine and the closing phenylalanine or tryptophan. The order of the fields is J gene, V gene, CDR3 length, CDR3 protein.

TRBJ2-3	TRBV10-3	15	CAISGLAGHTDTQYF
TRBJ1-1	TRBV14	12	CASSQVRGMTFF
TRBJ1-2	TRBV2	12	CASSQATYGYTF
TRBJ2-4	TRBV7-9	16	CASSLWASGRGNIQYF
TRBJ1-1	TRBV6-4	13	CASSRTGFTEAFF
TRBJ1-1	TRBV6-1	12	CASGGSNTEAFF
TRBJ1-5	TRBV9	13	CARLTGLNQPQHF
TRBJ1-1	TRBV7-9	14	CASSSQGIWAEAFF
TRBJ1-1	TRBV4-1	15	CASSQETGWNTEAFF
TRBJ2-7	TRBV29-1	14	CSVQSGSRTYEQYF
TRBJ2-2	TRBV27	16	CASSKTPPRNTGELFF
TRBJ2-1	TRBV6-5	15	CASTRGISSYNEQFF
TRBJ2-4	TRBV7-8	14	CASSLTVAKNIQYF
TRBJ2-7	TRBV28	14	CASVASGSPSEQYF
TRBJ2-7	TRBV6-6	12	CASTSGSYEQYF
TRBJ1-5	TRBV6-1	16	CASSEETGDSNQPQHF
TRBJ2-1	TRBV9	15	CASSVDPISGNEQFF